Listed here is a single T cell receptor (beta chain). Its antigen is unknown. Base qualities were left out, and no much larger clone turns up one base away. The sample carries other DNA sequences with the same CDR3. The entry originates in a study of follicular helper T cells after annual influenza vaccination (TCRdb year 2017). For the study in its entirety: Blood was drawn on days 0, 7 and 28 after each seasonal influenza vaccination. Some subjects were followed across successive annual vaccinations spanning the 2013-2014, 2014-2015 and 2015-2016 seasons to study recall of cTfh clones. One week after vaccination, a second recruited cohort of 12 to 13 subjects (Table S1) displayed a similar ICOS+CD38+ cTfh response. The 2013-2014 samples were cryopreserved, while the 2015 samples were processed right after collection. Multi-year samples were available for six subjects, with four spanning two vaccination seasons and two spanning three seasons. Overall study outcomes, separate from this receptor: In evaluating whether influenza clones were enriched, the possibility that the far larger non-cTfh compartments were undersampled could not be ruled out. A recurrent oligoclonal ICOS+CD38+ cTfh response containing tetramer and AIM influenza-specific clonotypes was recalled by successive annual vaccinations. ICOS+CD38+ cTfh clonality correlated with the frequency of that population, and its change correlated with the change in circulating plasmablast frequency. Rare clonotypes could not be sampled because productive TCRB sequences were recovered from only roughly 8.5-22% of the analyzed cells. Day 7 ICOS+CD38+ clones were most often found later in ICOS-CD38- cTfh, suggesting that subset may serve as a memory reservoir.

Adults received seasonal inactivated influenza vaccine (Fluvarix), and TCRB sequencing tracked sorted blood CD4 subsets before and after vaccination. To be eligible, subjects had to live in the community and must not have received influenza vaccine in the previous 6 months. Subjects were excluded for influenza vaccine contraindications, substance abuse, HIV/AIDS, active malignancy, immunomodulatory medication, or active illness such as respiratory infection. At each time point, somewhere between about 40 and 100 mL of blood was taken. Either Ficoll-Paque PLUS or SepMate separation was used to isolate PBMC. As a non-Tfh subset for comparison, CXCR5- memory CD4 T cells were sorted. Cell subsets were sorted from PBMC on a BD FACS Aria before DNA extraction. Library preparation employed the immunoSEQ multiplex PCR assay. Adaptive Biotechnologies carried out TCRB amplification, library preparation, sequencing and preliminary bioinformatics at Survey level resolution. Per the original workflow: In R, clonality was calculated as 1 minus the normalized Shannon entropy, and the Gini index was computed using the R package ineq. The overlap score was defined as the summed counts of shared sequences divided by the total counts of all sequences in both compared samples. The significance of shared clonotypes was tested with Fisher's exact test, assuming a theoretical repertoire of 10^7 TCRB sequences. Drawn from immuneACCESS, this table holds only the in-frame rearrangements with V and J called that TCRdb kept. Clones are partly lost; checked studies trace under half to an unresolved V gene and leave the rest unexplained. V, J and clone size reflect that table, while D and trimming were determined from the DNA. Counted in this sample were about 10,000 clones; less than 85% of them appeared once. In total, the top ten clones hold approximately 0.8% of the sample.

Sequences KGHSH (CDR1) and LQKENI (CDR2) are obtained from the germline V gene. V and J are truncated by 2 bases and 2 bases respectively, leaving an intervening sequence of 18 bases. The CDR3 runs 17 amino acids, cysteine and phenylalanine included. Left in the record is the CDR3 DNA by itself, 51 bases read in frame from the first base. The chain couples TRBV18 to TRBJ1-1; confidence is insufficient to name the D gene. The TCR sequence derives from an adult who received the influenza vaccine. This specimen was CXCR5- memory CD4+ T cells sorted from blood, taken 6 weeks after influenza vaccination. The cell subset or site label, read with the paper, signifies: CXCR5- memory CD4 T cells. The CDR3 amino acid sequence is: CASSPIIFGESNTEAFF. The bases read TGTGCCAGCTCACCAATCATTTTCGGGGAGAGTAACACTGAAGCTTTCTTT. The full variable domain, completed from the reference TRBV18 and TRBJ1-1 proteins outside the CDR3, reads NAGVMQNPRHLVRRRGQEARLRCSPMKGHSHVYWYRQLPEEGLKFMVYLQKENIIDESGMPKERFSAEFPKEGPSILRIQQVVRGDSAAYFCASSPIIFGESNTEAFFGQGTRLTVV.